Each of the 25 T cell receptor beta chains below was sequenced from the same sample in a study. TCRdb independently ran MiXCR on the RT-PCR reads; one entry per CDR3 protein. The repertoire holds about 700,000 distinct CDR3 sequences, with 12% to 15% as singletons. Material for sequencing was memory CD4+ T cells from blood. Receptors originate from a female donor in good health, serving as a healthy control.

The rearrangement joins TRBV2 to TRBJ1-2, with a tentative D call TRBD1 (5 bases). The germline V gene encodes CDR1 SNHLY and CDR2 FYNNEI. The CDR3 is 14 residues long. Trimming removed 4 bases from V and 4 bases from J, with 13 bases in between. Here the CDR3 DNA reads TGTGCCAGCAGTGTAGGGGCCCGCATCTATGGCTACACCTTC. Protein sequence: CASSVGARIYGYTF.

Concerning this clonotype: A much larger clone lies one base from this, so it may be a read error. This chain joins TRBV7-2 and TRBJ1-2; possible D gene TRBD1, 5 bases. CDR3 length: 15 residues. CDR1 and CDR2 (germline): SGHTA, FQGNSA. Deletions cut 0 bases from V and 2 bases from J, with 10 bases between. CDR3: CASSLARGANYGYTF. CDR3 DNA: TGTGCCAGCAGCTTAGCGAGGGGTGCGAACTATGGCTACACCTTC.

Ten or more counts support this clonotype. The chain combines TRBV12-3 or TRBV12-4 with TRBJ2-2, with 10 positions matching TRBD2. The CDR3 is 17 amino acids. V lost 6 bases to trimming and J lost 2 bases; unmatched junction nucleotides: 9. The CDR3 reads CASRHLAGVGNTGELFF. The CDR3 nucleotides are TGTGCCAGCAGGCACCTAGCGGGAGTGGGTAACACCGGGGAGCTGTTTTTT.

The CDR3 nucleotides are TGTGCCACGCGCCTCTTGAGCGGGGTCGGCGGGGAGCTGTTTTTT. Its protein is CATRLLSGVGGELFF. The chain recombines TRBV5-4 with TRBJ2-2; 7 positions agree with TRBD2. Trimming at V came to 9 bases and at J to 7 bases, leaving 15 bases not matched to a gene. This CDR3 has 15 amino acids. The germline V gene has CDR1 SGHNT and CDR2 YYREEE (reference sequence).

On this clonotype itself: Sequence at one end of the junction differs from germline and may be a read error. V usage is TRBV5-6 and J usage is TRBJ2-7; D is undetermined. Per the germline V gene, CDR1 is SGHDT and CDR2 is YYEEEE. The CDR3 runs 15 residues. The CDR3: CASSLKNTRTSPLHF. The CDR3 DNA reads as TGTGCCAGCAGCTTGAAAAACACTCGTACTTCACCCCTCCACTTC.

This chain uses TRBV5-6 with TRBJ2-3, with D perhaps matching TRBD1 or TRBD2 (6 bases each). The CDR3 covers 15 residues. Germline V lookup: CDR1 SGHDT, CDR2 YYEEEE. V was trimmed by 3 bases and J by 0 bases, leaving 11 bases between them. Here the CDR3 DNA reads TGTGCCAGCAGCTGGGGGCGGGGTAGCACAGATACGCAGTATTTT. Translation: CASSWGRGSTDTQYF.

This chain links TRBV3-1 with TRBJ2-2; D is possibly TRBD1 or TRBD2 (6 bases each). The V gene lost 1 base and the J gene lost 5 bases, with 14 bases spanning the gap. The CDR3 sequence is 16 residues long. Per the germline V gene, CDR1 is LGHDT and CDR2 is YNNKEL (reference sequence). The CDR3 DNA sequence: TGTGCCAGCAGCCAAGCTCTACAGGGAGGTACCGGGGAGCTGTTTTTT. Residues: CASSQALQGGTGELFF.

V is TRBV5-1 and J is TRBJ2-6; TRBD2 agrees at 12 bases. The J segment lost 1 base and the V segment lost 3 bases, leaving 5 bases of the junction unmatched. CDR3 length: 18 amino acids. Germline V gene sequence: CDR1 SGHRS, CDR2 YFSETQ. The CDR3 reads CASSSSGTSGSGANVLTF. As DNA, the CDR3 is TGCGCCAGCAGCTCCAGCGGGACTAGCGGGTCTGGGGCCAACGTCCTGACTTTC.

This clonotype came up a few times. The chain has TRBV5-4 and TRBJ1-4; D uncertain. Germline values: CDR1 SGHNT, CDR2 YYREEE (reference sequence). Between the trimmed V and J ends, which lost 0 bases and 6 bases, there was a span of 12 bases. The CDR3 runs to 15 residues. The CDR3 DNA reads TGTGCCAGCAGCTTGGCGAAGGGTTCCCATGAAAAACTGTTTTTT. Its translation is CASSLAKGSHEKLFF.

J is TRBJ1-1 and V is TRBV2, with D unresolved. This CDR3 comprises 13 residues. CDR1 SNHLY and CDR2 FYNNEI come from the germline V gene. The germline V and J ends were trimmed by 7 bases and 0 bases, with 9 bases remaining between them. The CDR3 reads CASKEGLNTEAFF. The CDR3 region has the DNA TGTGCCAGCAAGGAGGGCTTGAACACTGAAGCTTTCTTT.

This clonotype was seen more than once but under ten times. The chain recombines TRBV19 with TRBJ2-3; no clear D. The V gene's germline CDR1 is LNHDA and CDR2 SQIVND (reference sequence). The length of the CDR3 is 15 residues. V was cut by 1 base and J by 1 base, with 9 bases left in between. This chain's CDR3 is CASSIAPERTDTQYF. The CDR3 DNA follows: TGTGCCAGTAGTATAGCCCCTGAACGCACAGATACGCAGTATTTT.

This clonotype was observed at least ten times. V gene TRBV7-7 combines with J gene TRBJ2-1; TRBD1 is a possible D gene (6 bases). The CDR3 spans 15 residues. With 5 bases removed from V and 6 bases from J, the gap between germline ends came to 17 bases. Germline loops: CDR1 SSHAT, CDR2 FNYEAQ (reference sequence). CDR3 protein: CASSPMGAPSNEQFF. CDR3 nucleotides: TGTGCCAGCAGCCCCATGGGGGCGCCAAGCAATGAGCAGTTCTTC. Full variable domain (remainder filled in from reference TRBV7-7 and TRBJ2-1): GAGVSQSPRYKVTKRGQDVTLRCDPISSHATLYWYQQALGQGPEFLTYFNYEAQPDKSGLPSDRFSAERPEGSISTLTIQRTEQRDSAMYRCASSPMGAPSNEQFFGPGTRLTVL.

This clonotype was counted a few times. The rearrangement links TRBV7-2 to TRBJ2-7; 11 nucleotides align to TRBD2. Losses at the gene ends were 1 base for V and 6 bases for J; bases not matched to a gene: 5. The CDR3 runs to 15 residues. The germline V gene has CDR1 SGHTA and CDR2 FQGNSA. CDR3 sequence: CASSLDRLAGREQYF. The CDR3 coding sequence is TGTGCCAGCAGCTTAGATAGACTAGCGGGACGCGAGCAGTACTTC. The full variable domain, completed using reference TRBV7-2 and TRBJ2-7, is GAGVSQSPSNKVTEKGKDVELRCDPISGHTALYWYRQSLGQGLEFLIYFQGNSAPDKSGLPSDRFSAERTGGSVSTLTIQRTQQEDSAVYLCASSLDRLAGREQYFGPGTRLTVT.

The genes are TRBV20-1 and TRBJ2-1; 10 bases agree with TRBD1. This CDR3 has 13 amino acids. Germline V gene data show CDR1 as DFQATT and CDR2 as SNEGSKA (reference sequence). V shed 8 bases and J 11 bases; nucleotides not matched to a gene: 12. In DNA form, the CDR3 reads TGCAGTCACCCGGACAGGGGGATAAGGAAGCAGTTCTTC. It specifies CSHPDRGIRKQFF.

J is TRBJ2-5 and V is TRBV28; D gene uncertain. Germline V gene lookup returns CDR1 MDHEN and CDR2 SYDVKM. The CDR3 spans 13 residues. V was shortened by 6 bases and J by 5 bases, with 13 bases between the two germline ends. The CDR3 sequence is CASRDLPRETQYF. The CDR3 coding sequence is TGTGCCAGCAGAGACCTCCCTCGGGAGACCCAGTACTTC. The whole variable domain, remainder taken from reference TRBV28 and TRBJ2-5, is DVKVTQSSRYLVKRTGEKVFLECVQDMDHENMFWYRQDPGLGLRLIYFSYDVKMKEKGDIPEGYSVSREKKERFSLILESASTNQTSMYLCASRDLPRETQYFGPGTRLLVL.

This clonotype was counted many times. The rearrangement uses TRBV9 and TRBJ2-2; TRBD2 aligns across 7 bases. CDR1 and CDR2 (germline): SGDLS, YYNGEE. Trimming at V came to 6 bases and at J to 5 bases, leaving 7 bases not matched to a gene. The CDR3 runs to 14 residues. Here the CDR3 DNA reads TGTGCCAGCACGGAGGGAGGGCTAACCGGGGAGCTGTTTTTT. It is translated as CASTEGGLTGELFF.

A few counts support this clonotype. The chain recombines TRBV5-6 with TRBJ1-1; 10 positions agree with TRBD1. Germline V gene data show CDR1 as SGHDT and CDR2 as YYEEEE. The CDR3 is 16 amino acids. With 4 bases clipped from V and 1 base from J, the junction kept 7 bases outside the gene matches. The chain's CDR3 is CASSLVGDRGNTEAFF. For the CDR3, the DNA is TGTGCCAGCAGCCTGGTGGGGGACAGGGGGAACACTGAAGCTTTCTTT.

This clonotype was counted between two and nine times. This sequence joins TRBV18 and TRBJ1-1; D may be TRBD1 (5 bases). This CDR3 has 14 amino acids. CDR1 is KGHSH, CDR2 LQKENI, per germline. Between the trimmed V and J ends, which lost 3 bases and 4 bases, there was a span of 12 bases. This CDR3 is CASSPTQAGTEAFF. The CDR3 nucleotides are TGTGCCAGCTCACCTACACAGGCGGGCACTGAAGCTTTCTTT.

With regard to this clonotype: At one of its ends the junction is not consistent with the germline gene, which may arise from a read error. The chain carries TRBV12-3 or TRBV12-4 and TRBJ2-3; D is unclear. The CDR3 is made up of 13 amino acids. CDR3 loop: CASSLSWADTRYF. In nucleotides, the CDR3 is TGTGCCAGCAGTTTATCCTGGGCAGATACGCGGTATTTT.

This chain connects TRBV15 to TRBJ2-1; 10 bases align to TRBD2. This CDR3 has 17 amino acids. CDR1 and CDR2 from the germline V gene are LNHNV and YYDKDF (reference sequence). With V trimmed by 0 bases and J by 0 bases, 2 bases remained unmatched. The CDR3 DNA sequence: TGTGCCACCAGCAGAGACCCTAGCGGGAGCTCCTACAATGAGCAGTTCTTC. Translating gives CATSRDPSGSSYNEQFF.

This clonotype was observed a few times. The CDR3 DNA is TGCGCCAGCAGCCAAAGGACAGGGGGCTGGAACGAGCAGTACTTC. This gives the protein CASSQRTGGWNEQYF. The rearrangement links TRBV4-3 to TRBJ2-7, with 11 bases matching TRBD1. Germline lookup yields CDR1 LGHNA and CDR2 YSLEER. This CDR3 comprises 15 residues. After removal of 2 bases from V and 5 bases from J, the junction contained 5 bases not matched to a gene.

The CDR3 protein is CSARDVAKETQYF. In DNA, the CDR3 is TGCAGTGCTAGAGATGTAGCGAAGGAGACCCAGTACTTC. The genes are TRBV20-1 and TRBJ2-5, with D possibly TRBD2 on 5 matching bases. Germline V lookup: CDR1 DFQATT, CDR2 SNEGSKA (reference sequence). The V end was cut by 0 bases, the J end by 5 bases, with 10 bases between. This CDR3 has 13 residues.

This clonotype was seen a handful of times. The chain has TRBV6-5 and TRBJ1-4; D is perhaps TRBD1 (5 bases). CDR3 length: 14 amino acids. Trimming shortened V by 0 bases and J by 7 bases, and 9 bases separated the two germline ends. Looked up from germline, CDR1 is MNHEY and CDR2 is SVGAGI. The CDR3 sequence is CASSYSGRFEKLFF. In nucleotides, the CDR3 is TGTGCCAGCAGTTACTCGGGGCGGTTTGAAAAACTGTTTTTT.

The chain employs TRBV15 and TRBJ2-7, with D possibly being TRBD1 (5 bases). CDR3 length: 12 amino acids. Germline CDR1 and CDR2: LNHNV and YYDKDF (reference sequence). V was trimmed by 3 bases and J by 5 bases, leaving 8 bases between them. The CDR3 sequence: CATSSLGDEQYF. The CDR3 DNA reads TGTGCCACCAGCAGCCTAGGGGACGAGCAGTACTTC.

The V and J genes are TRBV7-9 and TRBJ1-5, with 7 nucleotides matching TRBD1. V dropped 1 base and J dropped 4; count of bases not matched to a gene: 7. The CDR3 extends over 16 amino acids. CDR1 and CDR2 (germline): SEHNR, FQNEAQ (reference sequence). The chain's CDR3 is CASSLVKGAGNQPQHF. CDR3 sequence (DNA): TGTGCCAGCAGCTTAGTGAAGGGGGCAGGGAATCAGCCCCAGCATTTT.